Only a few counts were recorded for the clone carrying this T cell receptor beta chain. The antigen remains unidentified. This sample stems from a study of T cell repertoires in cytomegalovirus infection. Looking at the study overall: Public TCR beta signatures provided an indication of both CMV infection and a matching HLA type. General study results and limits: People with CMV and the relevant HLA were identified by cumulative public TCR beta family frequency. HLA-C-restricted CMV-specific TCR beta clonotypes prevailed in the ex vivo response.

TCRdb used MiXCR to reprocess the reads, holding one entry per CDR3 protein. This sample yields some 800,000 distinct CDR3 sequences, of which around 29% are seen a single time; under 15% belongs to the top ten. V was pared by 2 bases and J by 1 base, with 10 bases of the junction left unmatched. The germline gives CDR1 MNHEY, CDR2 SVGEGT. The CDR3 covers 17 residues. The receptor comes from a human donor in good health (CMV status not recorded). Some clones in this sample may be carry-over from other donors' samples. The chain recombines TRBV6-2 or TRBV6-3 with TRBJ2-5, with 7 bases matching TRBD1. Specimen: cultured CD8+ T cells from PBMCs, collected from culture after CMV antigen stimulation. This CDR3 is CASSYDRVGSLQETQYF. The DNA for the CDR3 is TGTGCCAGCAGTTACGACAGGGTAGGGTCCCTCCAAGAGACCCAGTACTTC.